Presented here are 32 T cell receptor beta chains from one specimen sequenced in a study of human T cells and chemical hapten exposure. Sample time point: healthy volunteer bleed at 6 weeks. It was from unfractionated whole blood that total RNA was extracted. TCRdb re-derived calls from the RACE reads in MiXCR, one entry per CDR3 protein. The data show 65,000 to 95,000 distinct CDR3 sequences, 8.6% seen once. The sequenced sample was whole blood. The receptors originated from a female donor in good health. Some clones in this sample may be carry-over from other donors' samples.

Many counts were recorded for this clonotype. This chain connects TRBV20-1 to TRBJ2-7; TRBD1 or TRBD2 may be the D gene (7 bases each). Between the trimmed V and J ends, which lost 6 bases and 2 bases, there was a span of 11 bases. The CDR3 totals 12 residues. Looked up from germline, CDR1 is DFQATT and CDR2 is SNEGSKA (reference sequence). CDR3 coding DNA: TGCAGTGCAGCGGGACAGACCTACGAGCAGTACTTC. Translating gives CSAAGQTYEQYF.

This clonotype was counted between two and nine times. The V call is TRBV5-1, the J call TRBJ1-2; 12 nucleotides agree with TRBD1. The CDR3 is made up of 17 amino acids. V shed 0 bases and J 3 bases; nucleotides not matched to a gene: 6. Germline CDR1 SGHRS, CDR2 YFSETQ. CDR3 sequence: CASSLAPGQGADYGYTF. For the CDR3, the DNA is TGCGCCAGCAGCTTGGCGCCGGGACAGGGGGCGGACTATGGCTACACCTTC.

This clonotype was observed many times. The chain recombines TRBV2 with TRBJ2-7, with TRBD1 matching 9 bases. This CDR3 region has 14 residues. With 6 bases clipped from V and 2 bases from J, the junction kept 5 bases outside the gene matches. The germline gives CDR1 SNHLY, CDR2 FYNNEI. The CDR3 spells CASRGTGTAYEQYF. In nucleotides, the CDR3 is TGTGCCAGCAGGGGGACAGGGACGGCCTACGAGCAGTACTTC. Full variable domain (missing parts from reference TRBV2 and TRBJ2-7): EPEVTQTPSHQVTQMGQEVILRCVPISNHLYFYWYRQILGQKVEFLVSFYNNEISEKSEIFDDQFSVERPDGSNFTLKIRSTKLEDSAMYFCASRGTGTAYEQYFGPGTRLTVT.

This clonotype was observed at least ten times. V gene TRBV7-2 combines with J gene TRBJ2-3; D gene uncertain. Trimming removed 5 bases at V and 4 bases at J, with 13 bases between. Germline-derived CDR1 and CDR2 are SGHTA and FQGNSA. The CDR3 consists of 14 residues. This CDR3 reads CASSPRGRPDTQYF. In nucleotides, the CDR3 is TGTGCCAGCAGCCCCCGCGGCAGGCCAGATACGCAGTATTTT.

This clonotype has ten or more counts. CDR3 residues: CASRNRGGYGYTF. CDR3 DNA sequence: TGTGCCAGCCGCAACAGGGGTGGCTATGGCTACACCTTC. The V call is TRBV5-4, the J call TRBJ1-2; 7 nucleotides match TRBD1. The germline gives CDR1 SGHNT, CDR2 YYREEE (reference sequence). V was pared by 7 bases and J by 4 bases, with 7 bases of the junction left unmatched. The CDR3 is made up of 13 amino acids. The complete variable domain, with remaining parts taken from reference TRBV5-4 and TRBJ1-2, reads ETGVTQSPTHLIKTRGQQVTLRCSSQSGHNTVSWYQQALGQGPQFIFQYYREEENGRGNFPPRFSGLQFPNYSSELNVNALELDDSALYLCASRNRGGYGYTFGSGTRLTVV.

This clonotype has more than one count but fewer than ten. The CDR3 spells CASSLIGKSEKLFF. The DNA of the CDR3 is TGTGCCAGCAGTTTAATCGGAAAGTCAGAAAAACTGTTTTTT. V is TRBV28 and J is TRBJ1-4; D is unresolved. The CDR3 sequence is 14 residues long. The germline V gene encodes CDR1 MDHEN and CDR2 SYDVKM. Trimming removed 2 bases at V and 8 bases at J, with 12 bases between. The full variable domain, its missing parts supplied by reference TRBV28 and TRBJ1-4, is DVKVTQSSRYLVKRTGEKVFLECVQDMDHENMFWYRQDPGLGLRLIYFSYDVKMKEKGDIPEGYSVSREKKERFSLILESASTNQTSMYLCASSLIGKSEKLFFGSGTQLSVL.

The chain is built from TRBV5-1 and TRBJ2-7, with 8 bases fitting TRBD1. V lost 4 bases and J lost 2; bases outside the gene matches: 5. CDR1 and CDR2 (germline): SGHRS, YFSETQ. This CDR3 comprises 14 residues. The CDR3 loop reads CASSPLQGAYEQYF. DNA of the CDR3: TGCGCCAGCAGCCCGTTACAGGGGGCCTACGAGCAGTACTTC.

This clonotype was seen many times. Written as DNA, the CDR3 is TGTGCCAGCAGCTTAGGTACCTTCTCACCCCTCCACTTT. It yields the protein CASSLGTFSPLHF. The V gene is TRBV7-3, the J gene TRBJ1-6; D call uncertain. Trimming pared 2 bases from V and 10 bases from J, leaving 9 bases between. The V gene's germline CDR1 is SGHTA and CDR2 FQGTGA. The CDR3 is 13 residues long.

This clonotype was counted many times. The CDR3 here is CASSFAGSDTEAFF. CDR3 DNA: TGTGCCAGCAGCTTTGCGGGGTCGGACACTGAAGCTTTCTTT. This chain links TRBV7-9 with TRBJ1-1; D unclear. The CDR3 covers 14 residues. V shed 3 bases and J shed 3 bases, with 11 bases lying between them. CDR1 SEHNR and CDR2 FQNEAQ come from the germline V gene (reference sequence).

Comments on this clonotype: A read error may explain this, as a much larger clone is one base away. The chain uses TRBV12-3 or TRBV12-4 and TRBJ2-3, with 13 bases identical to TRBD2. The CDR3 is 16 amino acids. The junction had 8 bases not matched to a gene; V was cut back by 6 bases and J by 5 bases. The CDR3 region is CASRPTSGGQEDTQYF. The CDR3 region has the DNA TGTGCCAGCAGACCGACTAGCGGGGGGCAGGAAGATACGCAGTATTTT.

CDR3 DNA: TGTGCCAGCTCACAATCGGCTTCGAGACGGCGAGCAGATACGCAGTATTTT. Translation gives CASSQSASRRRADTQYF. The genes are TRBV18 and TRBJ2-3; D gene ambiguous. Germline V gene data show CDR1 as KGHSH and CDR2 as LQKENI. The CDR3 extends over 17 amino acids. The V and J ends lost 4 bases and 4 bases respectively, with 21 bases between them. Filled out from reference TRBV18 and TRBJ2-3, the complete variable domain reads NAGVMQNPRHLVRRRGQEARLRCSPMKGHSHVYWYRQLPEEGLKFMVYLQKENIIDESGMPKERFSAEFPKEGPSILRIQQVVRGDSAAYFCASSQSASRRRADTQYFGPGTRLTVL.

The table lists this clonotype with many counts. The chain is built from TRBV12-5 and TRBJ2-3; D is unclear. Germline V CDR1 and CDR2: LGHNT, FRNRAP. V was clipped by 4 bases and J by 6 bases, with 5 bases between them. This CDR3 has 11 residues. Written as DNA, the CDR3 is TGTGCTAGTGGTTCACTGGATACGCAGTATTTT. Translated, it gives CASGSLDTQYF.

There are many counts of this clonotype. The V and J genes are TRBV2 and TRBJ2-7; TRBD2 might be the D (6 bases). Between the trimmed V and J ends, which lost 1 base and 3 bases, there was a span of 10 bases. The CDR3 is 14 residues long. Per germline, CDR1 SNHLY and CDR2 FYNNEI. Here the CDR3 reads CASSEVSGGYEQYF. CDR3 bases: TGTGCCAGCAGTGAAGTTTCCGGGGGCTACGAGCAGTACTTC.

At least ten counts were recorded for this clonotype. The V call is TRBV20-1, the J call TRBJ2-7; D remains unclear. Trimming left V 0 bases short and J 2 bases short, with 2 bases between. There are 11 residues in the CDR3. Germline V gene sequence: CDR1 DFQATT, CDR2 SNEGSKA (reference sequence). CDR3 residues: CSARDPYEQYF. In DNA form, the CDR3 reads TGCAGTGCTAGAGATCCCTACGAGCAGTACTTC.

This clonotype has only a few counts. The chain recombines TRBV11-2 with TRBJ1-3; no clear D. Looked up from germline, CDR1 is SGHAT and CDR2 is FQNNGV. The CDR3 is made up of 13 amino acids. Trimming took off 1 base at V and 2 bases at J, with 3 bases between the two ends. Here the CDR3 DNA reads TGTGCCAGCAGCTTAGTCCCTGGAAACACCATATATTTT. Protein sequence: CASSLVPGNTIYF.

The sample holds a few counts of this clonotype. The chain links TRBV7-9 to TRBJ1-2; D is possibly TRBD1 (5 bases). CDR1 SEHNR and CDR2 FQNEAQ come from the germline V gene (reference sequence). Trimming took off 7 bases at V and 2 bases at J, with 20 bases between the two ends. This CDR3 contains 16 residues. The CDR3: CASTSAGTLGNYGYTF. The CDR3 region has the DNA TGTGCCAGCACCTCCGCGGGGACGTTGGGGAACTATGGCTACACCTTC.

At least ten counts were recorded for this clonotype. CDR3 amino acids: CASSLASGDHSPLHF. CDR3 nucleotide sequence: TGTGCCAGCAGTTTAGCTTCCGGAGACCATTCACCCCTCCACTTT. The chain links TRBV12-3 or TRBV12-4 to TRBJ1-6, with D hard to call. V was trimmed by 0 bases and J by 8 bases, leaving 11 bases between them. This CDR3 is 15 amino acids long.

In its sample, this clonotype was seen a few times. This chain joins TRBV7-3 and TRBJ2-2; TRBD2 matches 10 bases. CDR3 length: 17 amino acids. Trimming took 5 bases from V and 4 from J; bases not matched to a gene: 10. Germline CDR1 and CDR2: SGHTA and FQGTGA. CDR3 in DNA: TGTGCCAGCAGCCCTGGAGCTAGCGGGGGCAGCACCGGGGAGCTGTTTTTT. Translation: CASSPGASGGSTGELFF.

The V and J genes are TRBV30 and TRBJ1-6, with D possibly matching TRBD1 (6 bases). This CDR3 contains 15 residues. Trimming shortened V by 1 base and J by 11 bases, and 18 bases separated the two germline ends. Looked up from germline, CDR1 is GTSNPN and CDR2 is SVGIG (reference sequence). CDR3 coding DNA: TGTGCCTGGAGTGCCGAGGGGGGGGGTACGGCACCCCTCCACTTT. Translated, it gives CAWSAEGGGTAPLHF.

This clonotype was counted ten times or more. The chain combines TRBV5-1 with TRBJ1-2; possibly TRBD1 for D (6 bases). The germline CDR1 and CDR2 sequences are SGHRS and YFSETQ. Trimming left V 0 bases short and J 8 bases short, with 11 bases between. The CDR3 spans 13 residues. The CDR3 coding sequence is TGCGCCAGCAGCTTGGAATGGGGGCGCGGCTACACCTTC. Translated, it gives CASSLEWGRGYTF.

This chain uses TRBV7-8 with TRBJ2-6, with TRBD2 matching 8 bases. Germline CDR1 is SGHVS and CDR2 is FQNEAQ. V gave up 2 bases and J gave up 4 bases; unmatched junction bases: 7. The CDR3 sequence is 17 residues long. CDR3 loop: CASSLTGGAEGANVLTF. DNA of the CDR3: TGTGCCAGCAGCTTAACCGGGGGGGCGGAAGGGGCCAACGTCCTGACTTTC.

This clonotype was found many times. The V and J genes are TRBV10-3 and TRBJ1-3, with D possibly being TRBD1 (5 bases). CDR3 length equals 14 residues. Germline V gene lookup returns CDR1 ENHRY and CDR2 SYGVKD. V was cut by 2 bases and J by 1 base, with 6 bases left in between. This chain's CDR3 is CAISEGGSGNTIYF. In nucleotides, the CDR3 is TGTGCCATCAGTGAGGGGGGTTCTGGAAACACCATATATTTT.

For this clonotype: A much larger clone lies one base from this, so it may be a read error. The conserved phenylalanine or tryptophan is not found at the CDR3 terminus, so this likely reflects a read error. This rearrangement joins TRBV20-1 to TRBJ2-7; D is unclear. This CDR3 is 13 amino acids long. The V gene's germline CDR1 is DFQATT and CDR2 SNEGSKA (reference sequence). V was trimmed by 0 bases and J by 1 base, leaving 7 bases between them. CDR3 DNA: TGCAGTGCTAGAGAGGCAGGTTCCTACGAGCAGTACTCC. Protein product: CSAREAGSYEQYS.

The sample holds a few counts of this clonotype. The chain recombines TRBV30 with TRBJ1-1; TRBD1 agrees at 7 bases. This CDR3 contains 19 residues. Germline trimming cut 0 bases from V and 4 bases from J; bases unmatched to any gene: 20. Germline V gene lookup returns CDR1 GTSNPN and CDR2 SVGIG (reference sequence). CDR3 coding DNA: TGTGCCTGGAGTGTAGCCAGGGGGAATGCCTTAGTTTTAGTCACTGAAGCTTTCTTT. Its translation: CAWSVARGNALVLVTEAFF.

This clonotype has only a few counts. The rearrangement joins TRBV20-1 to TRBJ2-3; 8 nucleotides line up with TRBD1. CDR3 length: 14 amino acids. The V segment lost 6 bases and the J segment 2 bases; nucleotides outside the gene matches: 7. Germline-derived CDR1 and CDR2 are DFQATT and SNEGSKA (reference sequence). The CDR3 DNA reads as TGCAGTGCCACGGACAGGGTGCTCACAGATACGCAGTATTTT. It yields the protein CSATDRVLTDTQYF.

This chain connects TRBV27 to TRBJ2-3; D gene ambiguous. The CDR3 length is 13 residues. With 10 bases removed from V and 2 bases from J, the gap between germline ends came to 13 bases. Looked up from germline, CDR1 is MNHEY and CDR2 is SMNVEV (reference sequence). The DNA of the CDR3 is TGTGCCACCTCCCCTACGAACACAGATACGCAGTATTTT. It specifies CATSPTNTDTQYF.

This clonotype came up many times. This sequence joins TRBV27 and TRBJ2-7; no firm D call. Deletions cut 4 bases from V and 3 bases from J, with 16 bases between. The CDR3 totals 15 residues. CDR1 and CDR2 (germline): MNHEY, SMNVEV (reference sequence). The CDR3 loop reads CASSSATRTYYEQYF. The CDR3 DNA reads as TGTGCCAGCAGTTCCGCGACCCGGACCTACTACGAGCAGTACTTC.

The sample holds many counts of this clonotype. The gene calls are TRBV6-2 or TRBV6-3 and TRBJ1-2; a weak D match, TRBD1 (5 bases). The V end lost 7 bases, the J end lost 3 bases, and 12 bases lay between the germline ends. Germline CDR1 is MNHEY and CDR2 is SVGEGT. The CDR3 consists of 13 residues. The CDR3: CASTFTGHYGYTF. The CDR3 coding sequence is TGTGCCAGCACCTTCACAGGACACTATGGCTACACCTTC.

This chain connects TRBV10-3 to TRBJ1-1; TRBD1 matches 7 bases. Germline V CDR1 and CDR2: ENHRY, SYGVKD. The CDR3 is made up of 15 amino acids. V trimming: 7 bases; J trimming: 1 base; junction bases outside the gene matches: 9. The CDR3 coding sequence is TGTGCCATCACCCCTCGGACAGGTAGGAACACTGAAGCTTTCTTT. This gives the protein CAITPRTGRNTEAFF.

This rearrangement joins TRBV5-4 to TRBJ1-4; D not certain. CDR3 length: 14 residues. CDR1 and CDR2 from the germline V gene are SGHNT and YYREEE (reference sequence). V was cut by 0 bases and J by 5 bases, with 8 bases left in between. This CDR3 is CASSLAGINEKLFF. In DNA, the CDR3 is TGTGCCAGCAGCTTGGCGGGGATCAATGAAAAACTGTTTTTT. Based on the CDR3 plus reference TRBV5-4 and TRBJ1-4, the full variable domain is ETGVTQSPTHLIKTRGQQVTLRCSSQSGHNTVSWYQQALGQGPQFIFQYYREEENGRGNFPPRFSGLQFPNYSSELNVNALELDDSALYLCASSLAGINEKLFFGSGTQLSVL.

The rearrangement joins TRBV15 to TRBJ2-4; no clear D. The ends were cut back, 4 bases at V and 0 bases at J, with 10 bases in the middle. CDR1 is LNHNV and CDR2 is YYDKDF in the germline V gene (reference sequence). The length of the CDR3 is 15 residues. CDR3 in amino acids: CATSTPDAAKNIQYF. DNA of the CDR3: TGTGCCACCAGCACTCCGGACGCAGCCAAAAACATTCAGTACTTC. The whole variable domain, filled in from reference TRBV15 and TRBJ2-4, reads DAMVIQNPRYQVTQFGKPVTLSCSQTLNHNVMYWYQQKSSQAPKLLFHYYDKDFNNEADTPDNFQSRRPNTSFCFLDIRSPGLGDTAMYLCATSTPDAAKNIQYFGAGTRLSVL.

This clonotype has ten or more counts. This chain uses TRBV29-1 with TRBJ2-6; D possibly corresponds to TRBD2 (6 bases). The CDR3 consists of 17 residues. V lost 5 bases and J lost 0, with 17 bases in between. CDR1 and CDR2 from the germline V gene are SQVTM and ANQGSEA. As DNA, the CDR3 is TGCAGCGTTAATCCGGGACGGAGGGACTCTGGGGCCAACGTCCTGACTTTC. This codes for CSVNPGRRDSGANVLTF.